The clone carrying this TCR beta chain was found once. Its antigen is as yet unknown. Cells that had been cultured for roughly ten days were the source of isolated CD4+ T cells. Of the BNT162b2 and mRNA-1273 vaccines, participants received two doses of one or the other. In the vaccine recipients, nucleocapsid antibodies were negative and there was no prior SARS-CoV-2 infection. Days 3 and 7 saw half the medium replaced with IL-2 medium. Using immunoSEQ multiplex PCR, the repertoire was profiled, and TCRdb retains in-frame clones only, with some absent. Altogether about 73,000 clones are present, 65% to 80% being singletons, with the ten largest covering less than 2.5%. This specimen belongs to a study of vaccination effects on CD4 cells after COVID-19. Study in general: Researchers obtained post-vaccine samples at a median of 72 days past the second dose.

The V end lost 6 bases, the J end lost 2 bases, and 17 bases lay between the germline ends. The V gene's germline CDR1 is KGHSH and CDR2 LQKENI. The CDR3 consists of 17 residues. This chain connects TRBV18 to TRBJ2-6; D tentatively reads TRBD1 or TRBD2 (5 bases each). The sequences come from CD4+ T cells from PBMCs cultured without peptide, collected after COVID-19 vaccination. The source of this sequence is a human donor who received a COVID-19 vaccine. Here the CDR3 reads CASSTEGRVPGANVLTF. The DNA of the CDR3 is TGTGCCAGCTCGACCGAGGGCAGGGTGCCTGGGGCCAACGTCCTGACTTTC. Complete variable domain (other parts from reference TRBV18 and TRBJ2-6): NAGVMQNPRHLVRRRGQEARLRCSPMKGHSHVYWYRQLPEEGLKFMVYLQKENIIDESGMPKERFSAEFPKEGPSILRIQQVVRGDSAAYFCASSTEGRVPGANVLTFGAGSRLTVL.